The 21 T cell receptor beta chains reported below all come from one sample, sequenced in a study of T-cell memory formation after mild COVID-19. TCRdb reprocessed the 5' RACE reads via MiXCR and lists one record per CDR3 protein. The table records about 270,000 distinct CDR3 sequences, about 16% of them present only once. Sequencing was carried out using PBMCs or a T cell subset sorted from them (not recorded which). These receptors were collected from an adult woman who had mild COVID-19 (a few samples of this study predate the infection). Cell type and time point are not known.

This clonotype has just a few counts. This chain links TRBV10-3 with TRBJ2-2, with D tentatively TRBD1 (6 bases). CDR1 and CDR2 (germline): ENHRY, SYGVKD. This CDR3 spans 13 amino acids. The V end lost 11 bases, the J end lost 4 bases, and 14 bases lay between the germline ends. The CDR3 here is CAARQALTGELFF. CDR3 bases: TGTGCCGCCAGACAGGCCCTCACCGGGGAGCTGTTTTTT.

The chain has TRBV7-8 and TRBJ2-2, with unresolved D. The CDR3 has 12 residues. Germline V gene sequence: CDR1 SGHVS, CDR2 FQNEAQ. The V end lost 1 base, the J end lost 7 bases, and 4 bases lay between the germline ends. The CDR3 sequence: CASSLVVGELFF. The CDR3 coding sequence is TGTGCCAGCAGCTTAGTGGTCGGGGAGCTGTTTTTT.

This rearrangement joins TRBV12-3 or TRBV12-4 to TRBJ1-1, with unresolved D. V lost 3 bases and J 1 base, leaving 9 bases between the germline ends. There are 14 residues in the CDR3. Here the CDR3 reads CASSFGRRNTEAFF. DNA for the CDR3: TGTGCCAGCAGTTTTGGACGAAGGAACACTGAAGCTTTCTTT.

The CDR3, as DNA: TGTGCCAGCAGCCAAGAGGAAGAGCGATCACAGGTGCCCCTTCCTGAAGCTTTCTTT. It encodes CASSQEEERSQVPLPEAFF. V and J are TRBV3-1 and TRBJ1-1, with TRBD1 as a possible D gene (5 bases). The V end lost 0 bases, the J end lost 6 bases, and 26 bases lay between the germline ends. In germline, CDR1 is LGHDT, CDR2 YNNKEL (reference sequence). The CDR3 spans 19 residues.

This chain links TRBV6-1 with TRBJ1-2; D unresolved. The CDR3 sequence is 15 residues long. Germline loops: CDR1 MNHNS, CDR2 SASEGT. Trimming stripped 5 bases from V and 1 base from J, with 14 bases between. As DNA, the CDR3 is TGTGCCAGCAGTCCATCCTGGCGGGATAACTATGGCTACACCTTC. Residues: CASSPSWRDNYGYTF.

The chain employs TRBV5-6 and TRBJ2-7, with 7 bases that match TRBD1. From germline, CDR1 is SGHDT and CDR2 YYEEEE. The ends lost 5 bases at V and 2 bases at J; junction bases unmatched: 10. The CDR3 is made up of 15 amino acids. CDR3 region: CASRSRDRRTYEQYF. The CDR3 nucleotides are TGTGCCAGCAGGTCCCGGGACAGACGGACCTACGAGCAGTACTTC.

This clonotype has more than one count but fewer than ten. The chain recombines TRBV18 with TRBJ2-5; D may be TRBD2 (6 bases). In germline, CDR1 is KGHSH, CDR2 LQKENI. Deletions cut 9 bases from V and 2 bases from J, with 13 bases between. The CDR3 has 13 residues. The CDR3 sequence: CASHAGRQETQYF. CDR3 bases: TGTGCCAGTCACGCCGGGAGACAAGAGACCCAGTACTTC.

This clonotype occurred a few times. The CDR3 sequence: CASSVGTQNTEAFF. The CDR3 coding sequence is TGTGCCAGCAGCGTCGGGACACAGAACACTGAAGCTTTCTTT. V usage is TRBV12-3 or TRBV12-4 and J usage is TRBJ1-1, with D possibly matching TRBD1 (6 bases). Trimming left V 6 bases short and J 1 base short, with 12 bases between. The CDR3 is 14 amino acids.

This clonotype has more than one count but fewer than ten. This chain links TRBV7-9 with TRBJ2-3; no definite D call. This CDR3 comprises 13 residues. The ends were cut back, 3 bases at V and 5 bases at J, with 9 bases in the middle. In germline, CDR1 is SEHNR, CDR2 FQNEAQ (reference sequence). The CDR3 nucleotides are TGTGCCAGCAGCTTGTCGATGGGAGATACGCAGTATTTT. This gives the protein CASSLSMGDTQYF. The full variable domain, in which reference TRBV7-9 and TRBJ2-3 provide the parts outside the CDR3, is DTGVSQNPRHKITKRGQNVTFRCDPISEHNRLYWYRQTLGQGPEFLTYFQNEAQLEKSRLLSDRFSAERPKGSFSTLEIQRTEQGDSAMYLCASSLSMGDTQYFGPGTRLTVL.

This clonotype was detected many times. The CDR3 DNA reads as TGCAGTGCTAGAGACAAGGGACTAGCGGGGGGCCGATATACCTACGAGCAGTACTTC. Translated: CSARDKGLAGGRYTYEQYF. The chain employs TRBV20-1 and TRBJ2-7; TRBD2 agrees at 15 bases. The V gene end was trimmed by 0 bases and the J gene end by 2 bases; junction bases not matched to a gene: 11. The CDR3 totals 19 residues. Germline V gene sequence: CDR1 DFQATT, CDR2 SNEGSKA (reference sequence).

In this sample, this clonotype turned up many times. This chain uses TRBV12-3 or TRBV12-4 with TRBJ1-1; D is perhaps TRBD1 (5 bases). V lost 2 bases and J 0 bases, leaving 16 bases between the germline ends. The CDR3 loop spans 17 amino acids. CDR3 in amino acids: CASSLLGALGVNTEAFF. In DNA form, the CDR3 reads TGTGCCAGCAGTTTACTTGGTGCCCTGGGGGTGAACACTGAAGCTTTCTTT.

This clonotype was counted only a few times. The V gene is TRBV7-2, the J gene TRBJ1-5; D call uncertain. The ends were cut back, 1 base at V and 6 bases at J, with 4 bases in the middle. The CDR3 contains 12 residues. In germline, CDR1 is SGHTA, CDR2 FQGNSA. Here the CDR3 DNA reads TGTGCCAGCAGCTTAGAATTTCAGCCCCAGCATTTT. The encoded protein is CASSLEFQPQHF.

CDR3 DNA: TGTGCCAGCTCAACCCGCGGGGGAACCGTCTCCTACAATGAGCAGTTCTTC. As protein: CASSTRGGTVSYNEQFF. The chain is built from TRBV18 and TRBJ2-1; 7 positions match TRBD2. Germline V CDR1 and CDR2: KGHSH, LQKENI. This CDR3 has 17 amino acids. V gave up 5 bases and J gave up 0 bases; unmatched junction bases: 10.

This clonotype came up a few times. Here the CDR3 reads CATSDPTSGGTQYF. CDR3 nucleotide sequence: TGTGCCACCAGTGATCCGACTAGCGGGGGAACGCAGTATTTT. This rearrangement joins TRBV24-1 to TRBJ2-3; 12 bases fit TRBD2. CDR1 and CDR2 (germline): KGHDR, SFDVKD. The CDR3 extends over 14 amino acids. V lost 3 bases, J lost 9 bases, and 3 bases stayed unmatched.

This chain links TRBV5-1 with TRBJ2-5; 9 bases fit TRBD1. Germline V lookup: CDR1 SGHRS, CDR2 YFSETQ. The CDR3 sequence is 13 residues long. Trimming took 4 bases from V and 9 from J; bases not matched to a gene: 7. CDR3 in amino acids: CASSLGGDRAQYF. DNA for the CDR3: TGCGCCAGCAGCCTTGGAGGGGACAGGGCCCAGTACTTC.

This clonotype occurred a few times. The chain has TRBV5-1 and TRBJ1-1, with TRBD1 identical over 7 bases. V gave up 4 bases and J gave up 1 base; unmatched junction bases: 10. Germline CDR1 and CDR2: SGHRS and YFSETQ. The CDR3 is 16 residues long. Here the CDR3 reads CASSVFPGTENTEAFF. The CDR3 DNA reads TGCGCCAGCAGCGTGTTTCCCGGGACAGAGAACACTGAAGCTTTCTTT.

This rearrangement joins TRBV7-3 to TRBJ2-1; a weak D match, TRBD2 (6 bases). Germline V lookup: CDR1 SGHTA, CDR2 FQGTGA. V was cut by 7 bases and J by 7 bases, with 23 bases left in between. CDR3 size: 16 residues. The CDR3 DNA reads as TGTGCCAGCATCCTTCTACCCGCGGGGAGTCTGAATGAGCAGTTCTTC. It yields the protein CASILLPAGSLNEQFF.

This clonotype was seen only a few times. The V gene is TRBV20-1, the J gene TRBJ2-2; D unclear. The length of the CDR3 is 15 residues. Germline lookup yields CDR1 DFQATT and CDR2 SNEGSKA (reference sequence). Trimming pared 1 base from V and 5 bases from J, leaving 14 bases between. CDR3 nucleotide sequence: TGCAGTGCTAGAGCCCCTGGACGTCCGACCGGGGAGCTGTTTTTT. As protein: CSARAPGRPTGELFF.

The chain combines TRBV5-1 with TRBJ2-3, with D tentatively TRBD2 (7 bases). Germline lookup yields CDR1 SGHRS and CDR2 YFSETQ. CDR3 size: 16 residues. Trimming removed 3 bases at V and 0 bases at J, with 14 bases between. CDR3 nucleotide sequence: TGCGCCAGCAGCTGGGGGGGCACAACTAGCACAGATACGCAGTATTTT. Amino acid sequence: CASSWGGTTSTDTQYF. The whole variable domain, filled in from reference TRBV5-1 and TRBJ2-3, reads KAGVTQTPRYLIKTRGQQVTLSCSPISGHRSVSWYQQTPGQGLQFLFEYFSETQRNKGNFPGRFSGRQFSNSRSEMNVSTLELGDSALYLCASSWGGTTSTDTQYFGPGTRLTVL.

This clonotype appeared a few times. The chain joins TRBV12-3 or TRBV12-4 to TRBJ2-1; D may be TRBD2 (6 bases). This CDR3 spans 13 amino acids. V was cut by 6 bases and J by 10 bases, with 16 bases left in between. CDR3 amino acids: CASSTRNSGEQFF. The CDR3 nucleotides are TGTGCCAGCAGCACCCGCAATAGCGGAGAGCAGTTCTTC.

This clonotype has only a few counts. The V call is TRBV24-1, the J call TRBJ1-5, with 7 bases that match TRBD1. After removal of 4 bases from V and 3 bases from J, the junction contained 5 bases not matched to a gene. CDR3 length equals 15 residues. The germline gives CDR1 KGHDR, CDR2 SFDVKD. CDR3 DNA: TGTGCCACCAGTGACCCAGGACAGGTCAATCAGCCCCAGCATTTT. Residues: CATSDPGQVNQPQHF.